Included here is one TCR beta chain sequence, with context. No antigen is known for it. The V segment lost 7 bases and the J segment 2 bases; nucleotides outside the gene matches: 11. This CDR3 is 16 amino acids long. CDR1 LNHDA and CDR2 SQIVND come from the germline V gene (reference sequence). Libraries were prepared by immunoSEQ multiplex PCR; TCRdb keeps only in-frame clonotypes and omits some of them. The sample lists about 130,000 clones; 92% were seen once. These data come from a study of T cell responses to AZD1222 COVID-19 vaccine. Study background: Second doses that came at about 4 or about 12 weeks were put together.

Overall study findings and caveats: Only six AZD1222 recipients tested seropositive at baseline. Researchers report vaccine-associated CD4 TCRs spanning spike, with dominance at 160-218 and 743-854.

The chain uses TRBV19 and TRBJ2-3; 8 bases match TRBD2. The clonotype was recovered from an adult in good health. The specimen was peripheral blood, collected on day 0 of AZD1222 vaccination. This chain's CDR3 is CASIIDGGGFTDTQYF. The CDR3 nucleotides are TGTGCCAGTATTATCGACGGCGGGGGGTTCACAGATACGCAGTATTTT.